This T cell receptor beta chain appears in the sequencing data of a study of T cell responses to AZD1222 COVID-19 vaccine. This table comes from immunoSEQ multiplex PCR, and its TCRdb copy is limited to in-frame clones, with some not included. The table records tens of thousands of clones, around 90% of them present only once. V trimming: 3 bases; J trimming: 9 bases; junction bases outside the gene matches: 3. This CDR3 has 14 amino acids. Germline values: CDR1 LGHDT, CDR2 YNNKEL (reference sequence). Study-level findings and limits: Distributed over spike, vaccine-associated CD4 TCRs predominated at 160-218 and 743-854. All repertoire sampling was performed exclusively after the peak T cell response.

About this clone: Its antigen remains unknown.

The sequence was obtained from an adult in good health. The sequencing used peripheral blood, collected on day 0 of AZD1222 vaccination. The rearrangement links TRBV3-1 (or the pseudogene TRBV3-2) to TRBJ1-6; 9 bases align to TRBD1. In nucleotides, the CDR3 is TGTGCCAGCAGCCAGGGACAGGGACTTTCACCCCTCCACTTT. Protein: CASSQGQGLSPLHF.